The rows below give T cell receptor beta chains drawn from one sample of a study of blood T cells in healthy people across ages. TCRdb re-called the 5' RACE reads through MiXCR, storing one row per CDR3 protein. The sample shows fewer than 800,000 distinct CDR3 sequences, around 25% of them seen only once. The sample also formed part of further work on T cells of mothers and their children.

Input material: blood. These receptors all come from a boy between 5 and 17 years old in good health. Each CDR3 is given with its conserved first and last residue. A D gene is named only where the DNA matches it firmly. Clone size is stated in some rows and not others, as once, few, many or a class when expanded.

clone_size: NA; v_call: TRBV12-3/TRBV12-4; j_call: TRBJ1-3; d_call: TRBD1; cdr3_aa: CASSFPYLGEWTGGNTIYF; cdr3_nt: TGTGCCAGCAGTTTCCCATATTTAGGCGAATGGACAGGCGGAAACACCATATATTTT
clone_size: NA; v_call: TRBV29-1; j_call: TRBJ2-5; d_call: TRBD1; cdr3_aa: CSVKRRSGQQETQYF; cdr3_nt: TGCAGCGTTAAACGTAGGTCGGGACAGCAAGAGACCCAGTACTTC
clone_size: few; v_call: TRBV5-1; j_call: TRBJ2-3; d_call: TRBD2; cdr3_aa: CASSSYSGGTDTQYF; cdr3_nt: TGCGCCAGCAGTTCCTATAGCGGGGGCACAGATACGCAGTATTTT
clone_size: NA; v_call: TRBV5-1; j_call: TRBJ1-2; d_call: NA; cdr3_aa: CASSLIATGGGYTF; cdr3_nt: TGCGCCAGCAGCTTGATCGCAACTGGGGGCGGCTACACCTTC
clone_size: NA; v_call: TRBV29-1; j_call: TRBJ1-4; d_call: TRBD1; cdr3_aa: CSVEPGQGAGEKLFF; cdr3_nt: TGCAGCGTTGAACCGGGACAGGGGGCCGGTGAAAAACTGTTTTTT
clone_size: many; v_call: TRBV7-9; j_call: TRBJ2-1; d_call: TRBD2; cdr3_aa: CASSQAGLAGVGEQFF; cdr3_nt: TGTGCCAGCAGCCAAGCCGGGCTAGCGGGAGTCGGCGAGCAGTTCTTC
clone_size: few; v_call: TRBV20-1; j_call: TRBJ1-2; d_call: TRBD1; cdr3_aa: CSAAQGNYGYTF; cdr3_nt: TGCAGTGCCGCACAGGGGAACTATGGCTACACCTTC
clone_size: NA; v_call: TRBV13; j_call: TRBJ2-2; d_call: TRBD2; cdr3_aa: CASSLDGGGTGELFF; cdr3_nt: TGTGCCAGCAGCTTAGATGGCGGGGGAACCGGGGAGCTGTTTTTT
clone_size: NA; v_call: TRBV24-1; j_call: TRBJ2-1; d_call: TRBD1; cdr3_aa: CATSDLRQGPYNEQFF; cdr3_nt: TGTGCCACCAGTGATTTGAGACAGGGTCCTTACAATGAGCAGTTCTTC
clone_size: NA; v_call: TRBV21-1; j_call: TRBJ2-5; d_call: NA; cdr3_aa: CASSCPGLADLGETQHF; cdr3_nt: TGTGCCAGCAGCTGTCCGGGACTAGCGGATCTAGGGGAGACCCAGCACTTC
clone_size: few; v_call: TRBV20-1; j_call: TRBJ2-5; d_call: NA; cdr3_aa: CSARDLPRAGQETQYF; cdr3_nt: TGCAGTGCTAGAGATCTGCCCAGGGCCGGACAAGAGACCCAGTACTTC
clone_size: NA; v_call: TRBV2; j_call: TRBJ2-7; d_call: NA; cdr3_aa: CASSYWRGYEQYF; cdr3_nt: TGTGCCAGCAGTTATTGGAGGGGATACGAGCAGTACTTC
clone_size: few; v_call: TRBV5-5; j_call: TRBJ2-3; d_call: NA; cdr3_aa: CASSLGEGLATDTQYF; cdr3_nt: TGTGCCAGCAGCTTGGGGGAAGGGCTAGCCACAGATACGCAGTATTTT
clone_size: NA; v_call: TRBV20-1; j_call: TRBJ2-3; d_call: NA; cdr3_aa: CSAQGRESTDTQYF; cdr3_nt: TGCAGTGCCCAAGGCAGGGAAAGCACAGATACGCAGTATTTT
clone_size: few; v_call: TRBV20-1; j_call: TRBJ2-7; d_call: NA; cdr3_aa: CSARVPRTASSYEQYF; cdr3_nt: TGCAGTGCTAGAGTGCCCCGGACAGCGTCCTCCTACGAGCAGTACTTC
clone_size: NA; v_call: TRBV20-1; j_call: TRBJ2-7; d_call: NA; cdr3_aa: CSARDAGSSYEQYF; cdr3_nt: TGCAGTGCTCGAGACGCAGGTAGCTCCTACGAGCAGTACTTC
clone_size: NA; v_call: TRBV7-9; j_call: TRBJ2-4; d_call: NA; cdr3_aa: CASSPTGRDLAKNIQYF; cdr3_nt: TGTGCCAGCAGCCCGACCGGCAGGGATTTAGCCAAAAACATTCAGTACTTC
clone_size: many; v_call: TRBV7-3; j_call: TRBJ1-1; d_call: NA; cdr3_aa: CASSPRGENTEAFF; cdr3_nt: TGTGCCAGCAGCCCGAGAGGGGAAAACACTGAAGCTTTCTTT
clone_size: few; v_call: TRBV27; j_call: TRBJ2-7; d_call: NA; cdr3_aa: CASKHNEQYF; cdr3_nt: TGTGCCAGCAAGCATAACGAGCAGTACTTC
clone_size: few; v_call: TRBV29-1; j_call: TRBJ1-2; d_call: NA; cdr3_aa: CSVEETTGLGYTF; cdr3_nt: TGCAGCGTTGAAGAAACCACAGGGCTCGGCTACACCTTC
clone_size: few; v_call: TRBV6-1; j_call: TRBJ1-5; d_call: TRBD1; cdr3_aa: CASTTGQGVNQPQHF; cdr3_nt: TGTGCCAGCACCACAGGACAGGGGGTTAATCAGCCCCAGCATTTT
clone_size: few; v_call: TRBV4-3; j_call: TRBJ1-5; d_call: NA; cdr3_aa: CASSQDWGGNQPQHF; cdr3_nt: TGCGCCAGCAGCCAAGATTGGGGTGGCAATCAGCCCCAGCATTTT
clone_size: NA; v_call: TRBV29-1; j_call: TRBJ1-1; d_call: TRBD1; cdr3_aa: CSVETAGGTEAFF; cdr3_nt: TGCAGCGTTGAAACCGCAGGGGGCACTGAAGCTTTCTTT
clone_size: NA; v_call: TRBV11-3; j_call: TRBJ2-7; d_call: TRBD1; cdr3_aa: CASSLAGQAYEQYF; cdr3_nt: TGTGCCAGCAGCTTAGCGGGACAGGCCTACGAGCAGTACTTC
clone_size: NA; v_call: TRBV29-1; j_call: TRBJ2-1; d_call: NA; cdr3_aa: CSQRTDYNEQFF; cdr3_nt: TGCAGCCAGAGGACGGATTACAATGAGCAGTTCTTC
clone_size: few; v_call: TRBV10-3; j_call: TRBJ2-4; d_call: TRBD2; cdr3_aa: CAIGREKDIQYF; cdr3_nt: TGTGCCATCGGGAGGGAGAAGGACATTCAGTACTTC
clone_size: NA; v_call: TRBV7-9; j_call: TRBJ2-5; d_call: NA; cdr3_aa: CASSLERFRRQETQYF; cdr3_nt: TGTGCCAGCAGCTTAGAAAGGTTCCGGAGACAAGAGACCCAGTACTTC
clone_size: NA; v_call: TRBV11-2; j_call: TRBJ1-2; d_call: TRBD1; cdr3_aa: CASSSLTGGNYGYTF; cdr3_nt: TGTGCCAGCAGCTCCCTGACAGGGGGAAACTATGGCTACACCTTC
clone_size: NA; v_call: TRBV12-3/TRBV12-4; j_call: TRBJ1-1; d_call: NA; cdr3_aa: CASSLAVSVNTEAFF; cdr3_nt: TGTGCCAGCAGTTTAGCAGTTTCAGTGAACACTGAAGCTTTCTTT
clone_size: NA; v_call: TRBV7-2; j_call: TRBJ2-7; d_call: TRBD2; cdr3_aa: CASSLGAGGPLGEQYF; cdr3_nt: TGTGCCAGCAGCTTAGGTGCGGGAGGACCCTTGGGCGAGCAGTACTTC
clone_size: few; v_call: TRBV6-5; j_call: TRBJ2-4; d_call: NA; cdr3_aa: CASSNNGNIQYF; cdr3_nt: TGTGCCAGCAGTAACAACGGGAACATTCAGTACTTC
clone_size: few; v_call: TRBV29-1; j_call: TRBJ2-5; d_call: TRBD2; cdr3_aa: CSVEETSEEETQYF; cdr3_nt: TGCAGCGTTGAGGAAACTAGCGAGGAAGAGACCCAGTACTTC
clone_size: NA; v_call: TRBV28; j_call: TRBJ2-7; d_call: TRBD1; cdr3_aa: CASRLMGQPAYEQYF; cdr3_nt: TGTGCCAGCAGATTAATGGGACAGCCTGCCTACGAGCAGTACTTC
clone_size: few; v_call: TRBV6-2/TRBV6-3; j_call: TRBJ2-2; d_call: TRBD2; cdr3_aa: CASSLLSGEDTGELFF; cdr3_nt: TGTGCCAGCAGCCTCCTTAGCGGGGAGGACACCGGGGAGCTGTTTTTT
clone_size: few; v_call: TRBV12-5; j_call: TRBJ2-7; d_call: NA; cdr3_aa: CASGLVDTVYEQYF; cdr3_nt: TGTGCTAGTGGTTTGGTAGATACCGTCTACGAGCAGTACTTC
clone_size: NA; v_call: TRBV15; j_call: TRBJ2-1; d_call: TRBD1; cdr3_aa: CATSRDFGTGGDEQFF; cdr3_nt: TGTGCCACCAGCAGAGATTTCGGGACAGGTGGGGATGAGCAGTTCTTC
clone_size: NA; v_call: TRBV9; j_call: TRBJ1-2; d_call: NA; cdr3_aa: CASSGRHPYTF; cdr3_nt: TGTGCCAGCAGCGGCCGCCACCCCTACACCTTC
clone_size: few; v_call: TRBV11-3; j_call: TRBJ2-5; d_call: NA; cdr3_aa: CASSLAHSRETQYF; cdr3_nt: TGTGCCAGCAGCTTAGCTCACAGTCGGGAGACCCAGTACTTC
clone_size: few; v_call: TRBV5-4; j_call: TRBJ1-1; d_call: TRBD1; cdr3_aa: CASTQDRDGTEAFF; cdr3_nt: TGTGCCAGCACCCAGGACAGGGATGGCACTGAAGCTTTCTTT
clone_size: NA; v_call: TRBV20-1; j_call: TRBJ1-2; d_call: NA; cdr3_aa: CSARDQGKGGYTF; cdr3_nt: TGCAGTGCTAGAGATCAGGGAAAGGGGGGCTACACCTTC
clone_size: NA; v_call: TRBV7-9; j_call: TRBJ2-3; d_call: TRBD2; cdr3_aa: CASGLGSGRTDTQYF; cdr3_nt: TGTGCCAGCGGCTTGGGCAGCGGGAGAACAGATACGCAGTATTTT
clone_size: NA; v_call: TRBV29-1; j_call: TRBJ2-3; d_call: NA; cdr3_aa: CSVRTPRGDTQYF; cdr3_nt: TGCAGCGTCCGGACACCGCGGGGAGATACGCAGTATTTT
clone_size: few; v_call: TRBV7-9; j_call: TRBJ2-1; d_call: NA; cdr3_aa: CASSLALTGNEQFF; cdr3_nt: TGTGCCAGCAGCTTAGCGCTGACGGGTAATGAGCAGTTCTTC
clone_size: NA; v_call: TRBV19; j_call: TRBJ2-3; d_call: TRBD2; cdr3_aa: CASSSLAGKADTQYF; cdr3_nt: TGTGCCAGTAGTTCCCTAGCGGGAAAGGCAGATACGCAGTATTTT
clone_size: NA; v_call: TRBV27; j_call: TRBJ2-6; d_call: TRBD2; cdr3_aa: CASSLRLAGVPSGANVLTF; cdr3_nt: TGTGCCAGCAGTTTAAGGCTAGCGGGAGTCCCCTCTGGGGCCAACGTCCTGACTTTC
clone_size: many; v_call: TRBV7-3; j_call: TRBJ2-5; d_call: TRBD2; cdr3_aa: CASSPIDRALAGEETQYF; cdr3_nt: TGTGCCAGCAGCCCAATCGATAGGGCACTAGCGGGAGAAGAGACCCAGTACTTC
clone_size: few; v_call: TRBV7-3; j_call: TRBJ1-1; d_call: TRBD1; cdr3_aa: CASSLRGQYTEAFF; cdr3_nt: TGTGCCAGCAGCTTAAGGGGACAGTACACTGAAGCTTTCTTT
clone_size: few; v_call: TRBV7-2; j_call: TRBJ1-4; d_call: NA; cdr3_aa: CASTRTGTGGRAEKLFF; cdr3_nt: TGTGCCAGCACCCGAACCGGGACGGGAGGGCGTGCCGAAAAACTGTTTTTT
clone_size: few; v_call: TRBV5-1; j_call: TRBJ2-2; d_call: NA; cdr3_aa: CASSLEGYYGGELFF; cdr3_nt: TGCGCCAGCAGCTTGGAGGGTTACTATGGCGGGGAGCTGTTTTTT
clone_size: NA; v_call: TRBV28; j_call: TRBJ2-7; d_call: NA; cdr3_aa: CASSLLSGGPYSYEQYF; cdr3_nt: TGTGCCAGCAGTTTACTGTCGGGTGGACCATACTCCTACGAGCAGTACTTC
clone_size: few; v_call: TRBV28; j_call: TRBJ2-4; d_call: NA; cdr3_aa: CASTPDLAKNIQYF; cdr3_nt: TGTGCCAGCACCCCAGACCTAGCCAAAAACATTCAGTACTTC
clone_size: NA; v_call: TRBV28; j_call: TRBJ2-7; d_call: NA; cdr3_aa: CASTFAYREDEQYF; cdr3_nt: TGTGCCAGCACCTTCGCGTACAGGGAGGACGAGCAGTACTTC
clone_size: NA; v_call: TRBV21-1; j_call: TRBJ2-3; d_call: NA; cdr3_aa: CASSIKEAGGPGDTQYF; cdr3_nt: TGTGCCAGCAGCATAAAGGAAGCGGGAGGGCCGGGAGATACGCAGTATTTT